This entry lists 17 T cell receptor beta chains sequenced from one sample in a study of OX40 agonist ivuxolimab in advanced cancers. TCRdb's copy holds only in-frame clones and misses some; the assay was immunoSEQ multiplex PCR. Seen here are some 150,000 clones, 90% observed once, and the top ten hold 0.9% to 1.2%. Here the sequenced sample was CD4+ or CD8+ T cells sorted from blood, taken in a trial of the OX40 agonist ivuxolimab. These receptors were collected from an adult with an advanced solid tumor such as melanoma, head and neck, liver or kidney cancer.

The chain joins TRBV5-6 to TRBJ2-7; 14 bases line up with TRBD2. CDR1 is SGHDT and CDR2 is YYEEEE in the germline V gene. The CDR3 extends over 15 amino acids. V was clipped by 4 bases and J by 7 bases; unmatched bases: 7. Here the CDR3 reads CASSRGLAGVGEQYF. In DNA form, the CDR3 reads TGTGCCAGCAGCAGGGGACTAGCGGGAGTTGGGGAGCAGTACTTC.

This chain uses TRBV5-6 with TRBJ2-7, with D perhaps TRBD2 (6 bases). Germline V lookup: CDR1 SGHDT, CDR2 YYEEEE. The CDR3 has 16 amino acids. V gave up 4 bases and J gave up 2 bases, with 19 bases separating them. In DNA form, the CDR3 reads TGTGCCAGCAGCGCGGGCACCGGGACTCCCACCTACGAGCAGTACTTC. This sequence encodes CASSAGTGTPTYEQYF.

The CDR3 loop reads CASSQTTGGTYGYTF. Here the CDR3 DNA reads TGTGCCAGCTCACAGACGACAGGGGGGACCTATGGCTACACCTTC. The chain is built from TRBV18 and TRBJ1-2; TRBD1 matches at 9 bases. There are 15 residues in the CDR3. The germline gives CDR1 KGHSH, CDR2 LQKENI. J lost 4 bases, V lost 4 bases, and 7 bases had no gene match.

The chain recombines TRBV5-1 with TRBJ1-4; D is unresolved. Between the trimmed V and J ends, which lost 0 bases and 4 bases, there was a span of 7 bases. Germline V CDR1 and CDR2: SGHRS, YFSETQ. This CDR3 spans 14 amino acids. The CDR3 DNA reads as TGCGCCAGCAGCTTGGACAGTTATAATGAAAAACTGTTTTTT. Translating it yields CASSLDSYNEKLFF. The complete variable domain, with remaining parts taken from reference TRBV5-1 and TRBJ1-4, reads KAGVTQTPRYLIKTRGQQVTLSCSPISGHRSVSWYQQTPGQGLQFLFEYFSETQRNKGNFPGRFSGRQFSNSRSEMNVSTLELGDSALYLCASSLDSYNEKLFFGSGTQLSVL.

The chain combines TRBV28 with TRBJ2-7, with D tentatively TRBD1 or TRBD2 (5 bases each). CDR3 length: 14 amino acids. V was trimmed by 3 bases and J by 4 bases, leaving 13 bases between them. Germline CDR1 is MDHEN and CDR2 is SYDVKM. The CDR3 reads CASSFWGSGYEQYF. The CDR3, as DNA: TGTGCCAGCAGTTTTTGGGGGAGTGGTTACGAGCAGTACTTC.

The J gene is TRBJ2-1, the V gene TRBV9, with TRBD2 matching over 13 bases. The V gene's germline CDR1 is SGDLS and CDR2 YYNGEE. J was trimmed by 9 bases and V by 4 bases; bases with no gene match: 16. The CDR3 runs 18 residues. The CDR3 region is CASSPTDSGTSGKREQFF. The CDR3 DNA reads TGTGCCAGCAGCCCAACGGACTCCGGGACTAGCGGGAAACGTGAGCAGTTCTTC.

This chain connects TRBV18 to TRBJ1-2, with 9 bases that match TRBD1. V trimming: 4 bases; J trimming: 4 bases; junction bases outside the gene matches: 10. CDR1 and CDR2 from the germline V gene are KGHSH and LQKENI. The CDR3 consists of 16 residues. The CDR3 sequence is CASSLRTGGEVYGYTF. The CDR3 DNA reads as TGTGCCAGCTCACTCCGTACAGGGGGCGAGGTCTATGGCTACACCTTC.

J is TRBJ2-3 and V is TRBV5-1; 12 positions agree with TRBD2. CDR3 length: 14 residues. With V trimmed by 7 bases and J by 0 bases, 0 bases remained unmatched. CDR1 SGHRS and CDR2 YFSETQ come from the germline V gene. The CDR3 loop is CASGTSGSTDTQYF. Written as DNA, the CDR3 is TGCGCCAGCGGGACTAGCGGGAGCACAGATACGCAGTATTTT.

This clone was seen only a few times. V is TRBV19 and J is TRBJ2-2; no clear D. The CDR3 has 16 residues. The ends were cut back, 4 bases at V and 6 bases at J, with 18 bases in the middle. Germline loops: CDR1 LNHDA, CDR2 SQIVND (reference sequence). The CDR3 coding sequence is TGTGCCAGTAGTAGACGGACGGAAAAAGGACCCGGGGAGCTGTTTTTT. Its protein product is CASSRRTEKGPGELFF.

The CDR3 DNA reads TGCGCCAGCAGCGGTATGGAGGGGGCTTCGGGAAACACCATATATTTT. This translates into CASSGMEGASGNTIYF. This chain links TRBV5-1 with TRBJ1-3, with 7 bases fitting TRBD1. Unmatched junction bases numbered 11, after V lost 4 bases and J lost 4 bases. This CDR3 is 16 amino acids long. CDR1 and CDR2 from the germline V gene are SGHRS and YFSETQ.

V usage is TRBV18 and J usage is TRBJ1-1; the D gene is possibly TRBD1 (6 bases). This CDR3 spans 16 amino acids. Germline CDR1 reads KGHSH; CDR2 reads LQKENI. With 3 bases removed from V and 1 base from J, the gap between germline ends came to 15 bases. In DNA form, the CDR3 reads TGTGCCAGCTCACCCGGGACAAATAGGAAGAACACTGAAGCTTTCTTT. As protein: CASSPGTNRKNTEAFF. The whole variable domain, filled in from reference TRBV18 and TRBJ1-1, reads NAGVMQNPRHLVRRRGQEARLRCSPMKGHSHVYWYRQLPEEGLKFMVYLQKENIIDESGMPKERFSAEFPKEGPSILRIQQVVRGDSAAYFCASSPGTNRKNTEAFFGQGTRLTVV.

The chain is built from TRBV4-2 and TRBJ2-7; D gene unclear. Germline V CDR1 and CDR2: LGHNA, YNFKEQ. The V end was cut by 0 bases, the J end by 4 bases, with 10 bases between. The CDR3 has 14 residues. Here the CDR3 DNA reads TGTGCCAGCAGCCAAGACTGGATAGCTTACGAGCAGTACTTC. Protein product: CASSQDWIAYEQYF.

V usage is TRBV4-2 and J usage is TRBJ1-1; 8 bases are shared with TRBD1. Germline V gene lookup returns CDR1 LGHNA and CDR2 YNFKEQ. V was clipped by 11 bases and J by 1 base; unmatched bases: 6. CDR3 length equals 13 residues. The CDR3: CAGTTGANTEAFF. The CDR3 nucleotides read TGTGCCGGGACGACAGGGGCGAACACTGAAGCTTTCTTT.

The V call is TRBV2, the J call TRBJ2-1; D not resolved. V lost 6 bases to trimming and J lost 1 base, with 13 bases between them. This CDR3 spans 15 amino acids. Germline values: CDR1 SNHLY, CDR2 FYNNEI. The CDR3 is CASRQQSNSYNEQFF. The CDR3 DNA reads TGTGCCAGCAGGCAACAGTCAAATTCCTACAATGAGCAGTTCTTC.

V is TRBV4-2 and J is TRBJ2-2; tentatively, D is TRBD1 (5 bases). CDR1 is LGHNA, CDR2 YNFKEQ, per germline. The CDR3 is made up of 16 amino acids. The V end lost 0 bases, the J end lost 4 bases, and 12 bases lay between the germline ends. The CDR3 protein is CASSQEGVDSTGELFF. CDR3 DNA: TGTGCCAGCAGCCAAGAAGGGGTGGATTCCACCGGGGAGCTGTTTTTT.

The rearrangement joins TRBV5-1 to TRBJ2-3; a possible D gene is TRBD2 (6 bases). V was pared by 9 bases and J by 2 bases, with 19 bases between. Germline CDR1 reads SGHRS; CDR2 reads YFSETQ. The CDR3 is made up of 15 amino acids. The CDR3 region is CATGKGGPHTDTQYF. The CDR3, as DNA: TGCGCCACCGGGAAGGGAGGTCCCCACACAGATACGCAGTATTTT. The entire variable domain, with the rest obtained from reference TRBV5-1 and TRBJ2-3, is as follows: KAGVTQTPRYLIKTRGQQVTLSCSPISGHRSVSWYQQTPGQGLQFLFEYFSETQRNKGNFPGRFSGRQFSNSRSEMNVSTLELGDSALYLCATGKGGPHTDTQYFGPGTRLTVL.

In this sample, this clone turned up a few times. This rearrangement joins TRBV6-6 to TRBJ1-2; perhaps TRBD1 as D (6 bases). The V and J ends lost 6 bases and 0 bases respectively, with 11 bases between them. Per germline, CDR1 MNHNY and CDR2 SVGAGI (reference sequence). This CDR3 is built from 14 residues. CDR3: CASSPQGANYGYTF. DNA of the CDR3: TGTGCCAGCAGCCCACAGGGTGCTAACTATGGCTACACCTTC.